Listed below are T cell receptor beta chains from one sample, sequenced in a study of blood T cell repertoires in COVID-19. The protocol was immunoSEQ multiplex PCR, while the TCRdb copy is restricted to in-frame clones and leaves out a portion. The sample shows about 130,000 clones, just under 85% of them seen only once. The sample consisted of peripheral blood. The origin of the receptors is an elderly woman with acute or convalescent COVID-19. The CDR3 runs from the conserved cysteine through the conserved F or W. Each record gives: clone size, J gene, V gene, D gene, CDR3 DNA, CDR3 protein. D genes are given only for firm matches. The size entry is marked missing in some rows and otherwise reads once, few, many or a size class.

>-|TRBJ2-7|TRBV29-1|TRBD2
TGCAGCGCCAACTCTATCGGTTTATCGGGAGGAGAGCAGTACTTC
CSANSIGLSGGEQYF
>-|TRBJ1-4|TRBV6-5|-
TGTGCCAGCAGTTACTTCCTGAGGGGGGAAAAACTGTTTTTT
CASSYFLRGEKLFF
>-|TRBJ2-7|TRBV3-1/TRBV3-2|-
TGTGCCAGCAGCCACACCATGAGGGTCCTAACCTTCTACGAGCAGTACTTC
CASSHTMRVLTFYEQYF
>-|TRBJ2-7|TRBV6-1|TRBD2
TGTGCCAGCAGTGAATTCCCCGCTAGCGGGACTTCCTACGAGCAGTACTTC
CASSEFPASGTSYEQYF
>-|TRBJ2-7|TRBV2|TRBD1
TGTGCCAGCAGTTTAGACAGGGGTAGTTCCTACGAGCAGTACTTC
CASSLDRGSSYEQYF
>-|TRBJ2-2|TRBV7-2|TRBD1
TGTGCCAGCAGCTCACAGGGGGCGCGCGGCACCGGGGAGCTGTTTTTT
CASSSQGARGTGELFF
>-|TRBJ1-2|TRBV11-2|TRBD1
TGTGCCAGCAGCCCGGGACAGGGGGCGTATGGCTACACCTTC
CASSPGQGAYGYTF
>-|TRBJ2-3|TRBV11-1|-
TGTGCCAGCAGCTCAGGGGATACGCAGTATTTT
CASSSGDTQYF
>once|TRBJ1-2|TRBV27|-
TGTGCCAGCAGTCCGGAACAGGGATTCTATGGCTACACCTTC
CASSPEQGFYGYTF
>-|TRBJ1-6|TRBV3-1/TRBV3-2|-
TGTGCCAGCAGCCCTTGGACTCTGGTGGGATCACCCCTCCACTTT
CASSPWTLVGSPLHF
>-|TRBJ1-1|TRBV7-2|TRBD1
TGTGCCAGCAGCTCCAGACAGCACAGGGGATCTGAAGCTTTCTTT
CASSSRQHRGSEAFF
>few|TRBJ1-6|TRBV19|TRBD1
TGTGCCAGTAGTATAGACGCGGGACAGGGCGGATCACCCCTCCACTTT
CASSIDAGQGGSPLHF
>few|TRBJ1-2|TRBV9|TRBD1
TGTGCCAGCAGCGTAGGGTGGGCAGGGGGCTATGGCTACACCTTC
CASSVGWAGGYGYTF
>-|TRBJ1-1|TRBV4-1|-
TGCGCCAGCAAGAGTCGACATTCCGTGAACACTGAAGCTTTCTTT
CASKSRHSVNTEAFF
>-|TRBJ2-7|TRBV6-5|TRBD2
TGTGCCAGCACCCGCCCGGGGGGATACTACGAGCAGTACTTC
CASTRPGGYYEQYF
>-|TRBJ1-4|TRBV5-1|TRBD1
TGCGCCAGCACCCCGGGGACAGGGAATGAAAAACTGTTTTTT
CASTPGTGNEKLFF
>few|TRBJ1-1|TRBV7-8|TRBD1
TGTGCCAGCAGCACCGCCCCGTGGGACAGGGGACGAACTGAAGCTTTCTTT
CASSTAPWDRGRTEAFF
>-|TRBJ2-1|TRBV7-3|TRBD1
TGTGCCAGCAGCTCTCAGGGGGCAAGTTGGCAGTTCTTC
CASSSQGASWQFF
>-|TRBJ2-1|TRBV4-2|TRBD2
TGTGCCAGCAGCCCAACTAGCGGGGGTAGGAATGAGCAGTTCTTC
CASSPTSGGRNEQFF
>-|TRBJ2-7|TRBV13|-
TGTGCCAGCAGCCTCCAGAAATCCTACGAGCAGTACTTC
CASSLQKSYEQYF
>-|TRBJ1-2|TRBV29-1|-
TGCAGCGTTGTAACGGAGGGCTATGGCTACACCTTC
CSVVTEGYGYTF
>-|TRBJ2-5|TRBV5-6|-
TGTGCCAGCAGCTTCGATGCTAACGGGGAGACCCAGTACTTC
CASSFDANGETQYF
>-|TRBJ2-3|TRBV7-9|TRBD2
TGTGCCAGCAGCCCCAATCCCGGACTAGCGGGCACAGATACGCAGTATTTT
CASSPNPGLAGTDTQYF
>-|TRBJ1-1|TRBV30|TRBD1
TGTGCCTGGAGCTTGAGACAGGGGGATACTGAAGCTTTCTTT
CAWSLRQGDTEAFF
>-|TRBJ1-5|TRBV12-3/TRBV12-4|-
TGTGCCAGTAGGTTAACTCGGGGACCCCAGCATTTT
CASRLTRGPQHF
>-|TRBJ1-6|TRBV5-5|-
TGTGCCAGCAGCTCTACGCTTTCAAGTTCACCCCTCCACTTT
CASSSTLSSSPLHF
>-|TRBJ1-4|TRBV5-4|TRBD1
TGTGCCAGCAGGGGACAGGGGGAAGAAAAACTGTTTTTT
CASRGQGEEKLFF
>-|TRBJ1-1|TRBV27|-
TGTGCCAGCAGCGTTAAAAGGGGCACTGAAGCTTTCTTT
CASSVKRGTEAFF
>-|TRBJ2-3|TRBV4-1|-
TGCGCCAGCAGCCACCCCCTAGGGATTAGCGGATACACAGATACGCAGTATTTT
CASSHPLGISGYTDTQYF
>few|TRBJ2-7|TRBV30|-
TGTGCCTGGAGTGCAAGTATGTCGCAGGGGTCATCCTACGAGCAGTACTTC
CAWSASMSQGSSYEQYF
>-|TRBJ2-5|TRBV12-3/TRBV12-4|-
TGTGCCAGCAGTTTATATGCGGAGACCCAGTACTTC
CASSLYAETQYF
>-|TRBJ2-2|TRBV5-4|TRBD2
TGTGCCAGCAGGTCTAGCGGGGGGCCTTCCAGGACAACCGGGGAGCTGTTTTTT
CASRSSGGPSRTTGELFF
>-|TRBJ1-2|TRBV6-5|-
TGTGCCAGCACCCTGGGGGGATTTGACTATGGCTACACCTTC
CASTLGGFDYGYTF
>few|TRBJ2-3|TRBV6-2/TRBV6-3|-
TGTGCCAGCAGTTCCCCAGGGAGGACCACAGATACGCAGTATTTT
CASSSPGRTTDTQYF